These T cell receptor beta chains were read from a single sample in a study of cytomegalovirus exposure and HLA in healthy donors. Clones were read by immunoSEQ multiplex PCR, and TCRdb kept only the in-frame ones, dropping some. The sample holds about 130,000 clones; 76% are singletons and the top ten take around 2.1%. The sequencing sample was made of PBMCs. The receptor set was obtained from a man aged 50 or older in good health and CMV-seronegative. CDR3s leave out the opening cysteine and the closing phenylalanine or tryptophan. The D gene is left open where the match is weak.

D	V	J	CDR3
TRBD1	TRBV5-1	TRBJ2-3	ASRPRGQGATDTQY
TRBD1	TRBV6-5	TRBJ1-3	ASSYSTGAGNTIY
TRBD1	TRBV19	TRBJ1-2	ASWTGFIYGYT
TRBD1	TRBV14	TRBJ1-6	ASRDRVGSPLH
TRBD1	TRBV2	NA	ANSRDRANEQY
NA	TRBV19	TRBJ2-2	ASSLSRAPNTGELF
NA	TRBV28	TRBJ1-3	ASSLSTVSGNTIY
TRBD1	TRBV19	TRBJ1-2	ASTPRTGANYGYT
TRBD1	TRBV7-3	TRBJ1-1	ASSLDRVSDEAF
TRBD1	TRBV2	TRBJ1-6	ASSERQGALGNSPLH
TRBD2	TRBV2	TRBJ2-1	ASLGLVNEQF
TRBD1	TRBV5-4	TRBJ2-5	ASSLGTGLPETQY
NA	TRBV5-1	TRBJ1-1	ASSLDRTYTEAF
NA	TRBV7-9	TRBJ2-2	SSFPRGTNTGELF
NA	TRBV29-1	TRBJ1-2	SLKNGGGGYT
TRBD1	TRBV2	TRBJ2-7	ASRNTGQSYEQY
NA	TRBV18	TRBJ1-1	ASSPQSMNTEAF
NA	TRBV11-2	TRBJ1-5	ASSLGSYSNQPQH
NA	TRBV11-3	TRBJ2-5	ASSLDQEETQY
NA	TRBV25-1	TRBJ1-4	ASMDDRYIEKLF